This T cell receptor (beta chain) came from a study of blood T cell repertoires in COVID-19. The CDR3 is 14 amino acids. CDR1 and CDR2 (germline): SNHLY, FYNNEI. V lost 7 bases and J 2 bases, leaving 12 bases between the germline ends. TCRdb keeps only in-frame clones here, not all; method: immunoSEQ multiplex PCR. The sample shows under 300,000 clones, 85% of them seen only once. The chain employs TRBV2 and TRBJ1-3; the D is unclear. Specimen: peripheral blood. The sequence derives from a woman aged 60-75 years with active or convalescent COVID-19. CDR3 sequence reads: CASILLGAGNTIYF. CDR3 sequence (DNA): TGTGCCAGCATTTTGTTAGGAGCTGGAAACACCATATATTTT.